This T cell receptor (beta chain) was recovered during a study of PD-L1 blockade in urothelial cancer. Study overall: Timepoints chosen for blood analysis were 3 weeks (second dose) and 6 weeks after treatment start.

Repertoires were generated with immunoSEQ multiplex PCR, while TCRdb's copy carries only in-frame clones and drops some. The repertoire has 45,000 to 60,000 clones, more than 75% of them found once; the top ten carry less than 3%. Time point indicated: peripheral blood 6 weeks after treatment start. Disease in patients was locally advanced or metastatic urothelial carcinoma. The germline V gene encodes CDR1 KGHSH and CDR2 LQKENI. The V segment lost 2 bases and the J segment 6 bases; nucleotides outside the gene matches: 9. There are 16 residues in the CDR3. Sample: PBMCs, taken around atezolizumab (anti-PD-L1) treatment. V and J are TRBV18 and TRBJ1-3, with 8 bases fitting TRBD1. The origin of this receptor is a man aged 55 to 70 with urothelial cancer. CDR3 sequence reads: CASSPEPGGKTNTIYF. The CDR3 DNA follows: TGTGCCAGCTCACCAGAACCAGGGGGCAAGACAAACACCATATATTTT.